This TCR beta chain was sequenced for a study of CD8+CD57+ T cells in acquired aplastic anemia (dated by TCRdb to about 2018). Regarding the research as a whole: On average, sorted CD4+ and CD8+ cells yielded 2.5 to 3.5 ug of extracted DNA, with a range of about 0.19 to 30 ug. A CD8+CD57+ expansion meant a frequency higher than the mean frequency seen in healthy subjects.

Genomic DNA served as template for TCR beta VDJ combination and CDR3 sequence profiling. TCR repertoire sequencing was run on an Illumina HiSeq 2000. Concerning the study's data processing: Repertoire assessment relied on Simpson's diversity index, CDR3 size and DJ length profiles, and TRBV/TRBJ rearrangement plots. The most abundant DNA sequence in the deep sequencing data was taken as the immunodominant clone. CDR3 amino acid sequences were screened for sharing across subjects and were compared with published repertoires and the VDJdb database. TCRdb itself trimmed the public reads at Q25 with fastp, ran MiXCR and retained productive beta chains. For every CDR3 protein sequence, its rows merge into one entry that carries the most common genes and DNA. The V and J calls, along with clone size, are taken from TCRdb and not from the paper's own processing. The sample contains roughly 250,000 distinct CDR3 sequences, 82% of them found a single time. In total, the top ten clones hold 42% of the sample.

Patients chosen for sequencing had shown expansion of CD8+CD57+ cells by flow cytometry. Every patient had severe acquired aplastic anemia, diagnosed using the International Study of Aplastic Anemia and Agranulocytosis and Camitta criteria. Patients had received no therapy at the time of blood sampling. In the study, sorted CD4+ and CD8+ blood T cells from patients with severe aplastic anemia and from healthy subjects underwent deep sequencing of TCR repertoires. Patients were enrolled under clinicaltrials.gov protocols 00001620, 01623167, 00001397, 00071045, 00081523 and 00961064 in the USA. Ficoll-Paque density gradient centrifugation was used to isolate peripheral blood mononuclear cells. Before DNA extraction, CD4+ and CD8+ T cells were sorted with FACS or magnetic beads. This clonotype was found once. Its antigen is currently not known. Within one base of it there is no much larger clone, and no base qualities were kept. A single read constitutes weak evidence.

Study-wide conclusions, independent of this receptor: Between patients and healthy controls, no significant difference in CD8+ Simpson's diversity was found (P=0.060). Nearly 30 CD8+ CDR3 sequences were found in both patients and controls but appeared to be highly expressed in patients and within the immunodominant clones of the patients.

For CDR1 and CDR2, the germline V gene lists SGHTA and FQGNSA. The junction carries 13 bases between V and J, which are trimmed by 5 bases and 0 bases respectively. Taken from cysteine to phenylalanine, the CDR3 has 16 residues. Only the CDR3 portion is preserved as DNA: 48 bases, with reading frame beginning at the first base. This clonotype was sampled from a human donor with aplastic anemia. Sequenced: sorted CD4+, CD8+, or CD8+CD57+ T cells (not recorded which) from PBMCs. This chain is built from TRBV7-2 and TRBJ2-2; the D gene cannot be resolved reliably. The DNA sequence reads TGTGCCAGCAGCATCAGACACCAGTCGAACACCGGGGAGCTGTTTTTT. Translated, it gives CASSIRHQSNTGELFF.